The following is a T cell receptor (beta chain) sequence with its context. Original processing notes: Cell counts per sample came from amplifying reference gene primers. The table came from immunoSEQ multiplex PCR; TCRdb's copy has only in-frame clones and leaves some out. That table is the source of V, J and clone size, and D and trimming were worked out from the DNA. The table records 60,000 to 75,000 clones, around nine tenths of them present only once. The sample originates from a study of blood T cell repertoires in COVID-19. On the study more broadly: COVID-19 samples collected from the United States, Italy and Spain covered acute and convalescent phases. T cells, B-cell-depleted T cells, or PBMCs supplied cDNA or gDNA.

The CDR3 sequence is 11 residues long. Deletions cut 6 bases from V and 3 bases from J, with 6 bases between. The V gene's germline CDR1 is MNHEY and CDR2 SVGAGI. The sequenced sample was peripheral blood. The TCR originated in a woman aged 55-70 years with acute or convalescent COVID-19. The chain couples TRBV6-5 to TRBJ2-7; D ambiguous. CDR3 sequence: CASRRSYEQYF. The CDR3 coding sequence is TGTGCCAGCAGGAGGAGCTACGAGCAGTACTTC.